Listed below are T cell receptor beta chains from one sample, sequenced in a study of CD8 T cells in ankylosing spondylitis. TCRdb passed the 5' RACE reads through MiXCR, listing each CDR3 protein once. There are about 400,000 distinct CDR3 sequences in the sample; roughly 22% occur only once, and around 13% lies in the top ten. Sequencing input: blood, either unsorted or a sorted T cell fraction (not recorded which). The receptors come from a male donor with ankylosing spondylitis or in good health (not recorded which). Both conserved end residues are part of each CDR3. Fields, in order: J gene, V gene, CDR3 length, CDR3 protein.

J: TRBJ2-5
V: TRBV7-3
length: 15
CDR3: CASSPRRGGQETQYF

J: TRBJ1-5
V: TRBV7-9
length: 16
CDR3: CASSLARGGENQPQHF

J: TRBJ2-6
V: TRBV11-2
length: 18
CDR3: CASSLRDLGYSGANVLTF

J: TRBJ2-7
V: TRBV4-1
length: 12
CDR3: CASSQDSYEQYF

J: TRBJ2-2
V: TRBV4-1
length: 13
CDR3: CASSQDRTGELFF

J: TRBJ2-1
V: TRBV29-1
length: 14
CDR3: CSVVPRDRDNEQFF

J: TRBJ2-4
V: TRBV28
length: 15
CDR3: CASSSTGSQKNIQYF

J: TRBJ2-3
V: TRBV2
length: 13
CDR3: CASRERVSDTQYF

J: TRBJ2-2
V: TRBV29-1
length: 16
CDR3: CSVEATGTSRTGELFF

J: TRBJ2-2
V: TRBV20-1
length: 15
CDR3: CSARRTVPDTGELFF

J: TRBJ2-3
V: TRBV7-3
length: 14
CDR3: CASSHLSTGDTQYF

J: TRBJ2-5
V: TRBV6-5
length: 18
CDR3: CASSSDGDLVRVQETQYF

J: TRBJ2-5
V: TRBV4-1
length: 15
CDR3: CASSQDVGVLETQYF

J: TRBJ2-5
V: TRBV15
length: 17
CDR3: CATSRDRLASGQETQYF

J: TRBJ2-5
V: TRBV4-2
length: 15
CDR3: CASSQERGGQETQYF

J: TRBJ2-5
V: TRBV28
length: 13
CDR3: CASHLTGEETQYF

J: TRBJ2-5
V: TRBV7-9
length: 17
CDR3: CASSLGNAGGDQETQYF

J: TRBJ2-3
V: TRBV7-2
length: 16
CDR3: CASSTGWGTRTDTQYF

J: TRBJ2-1
V: TRBV12-3/TRBV12-4
length: 13
CDR3: CASSLVGDYEQFF

J: TRBJ2-7
V: TRBV2
length: 14
CDR3: CASSSSPEADEQYF

J: TRBJ2-7
V: TRBV12-3/TRBV12-4
length: 13
CDR3: CASSAGGTYEQYF

J: TRBJ1-6
V: TRBV5-5
length: 15
CDR3: CASSPVGVNNSPLHF

J: TRBJ2-7
V: TRBV14
length: 13
CDR3: CASSPYIPWEQYF

J: TRBJ2-1
V: TRBV29-1
length: 15
CDR3: CSVEVTGGLNNEQFF

J: TRBJ2-7
V: TRBV4-1
length: 15
CDR3: CASSQADRVSYEQYF

J: TRBJ1-1
V: TRBV7-9
length: 12
CDR3: CASSLFSTEAFF

J: TRBJ2-5
V: TRBV12-3/TRBV12-4
length: 15
CDR3: CASSDPRGLVWTQYF

J: TRBJ2-7
V: TRBV20-1
length: 13
CDR3: CSARALADYEQYF

J: TRBJ2-7
V: TRBV6-1
length: 16
CDR3: CASSEVPRDRGYEQYF

J: TRBJ2-1
V: TRBV3-1
length: 15
CDR3: CASSPPGWNYNEQFF

J: TRBJ2-1
V: TRBV6-1
length: 14
CDR3: CASSELDQSVEQFF

J: TRBJ2-1
V: TRBV7-2
length: 19
CDR3: CASSLSGGAYLSSYNEQFF

J: TRBJ2-7
V: TRBV6-1
length: 13
CDR3: CASSDPGAYEQYF

J: TRBJ2-1
V: TRBV20-1
length: 14
CDR3: CSADTGVVYNEQFF

J: TRBJ2-1
V: TRBV27
length: 15
CDR3: CASSLDRDREDEQFF

J: TRBJ2-7
V: TRBV9
length: 14
CDR3: CASSYGDRDYEQYF

J: TRBJ2-7
V: TRBV29-1
length: 13
CDR3: CSVLHRSSYEQYF

J: TRBJ2-3
V: TRBV10-3
length: 16
CDR3: CAISEGSGGKTDTQYF

J: TRBJ2-7
V: TRBV29-1
length: 16
CDR3: CSARASDGTASYEQYF

J: TRBJ2-2
V: TRBV29-1
length: 14
CDR3: CSVEDPERGGELFF

J: TRBJ2-3
V: TRBV12-3/TRBV12-4
length: 11
CDR3: CASRTTDTQYF

J: TRBJ2-1
V: TRBV7-9
length: 15
CDR3: CASSFPAGPYNEQFF

J: TRBJ1-1
V: TRBV28
length: 13
CDR3: CAARQLPNTEAFF

J: TRBJ2-2
V: TRBV15
length: 14
CDR3: CATSRDTHTGELFF